The present TCR beta chain was sequenced within a study of CXCR3-negative and CXCR3-positive naive CD8 T cells. Study outcomes and limitations: Naive CXCR3-negative and CXCR3-positive cells had similar TRBV-TRBJ usage; memory differed. TRB CDR3 hydrophobicity was greater in CXCR3-positive naive cells than in CXCR3-negative naive cells.

The libraries of TRB cDNA were prepared using 5' RACE with UMI labels. No DNA is given; TCRdb re-called the 5' RACE reads and lists each CDR3 protein once. This repertoire comprises about 150,000 distinct CDR3 sequences; its ten largest clones make up 0.41%. Points on this clonotype: Its antigen remains unknown.

This CDR3 comprises 13 residues. Germline-derived CDR1 and CDR2 are SGHVS and FQNEAQ. The sequence was obtained from a human donor in good health. Some clones in this sample may be carry-over from other donors' samples. Material for sequencing was naive CXCR3+ CD8+ T cells from blood. Sample subset: CD45RO-CCR7+CD27+CD95- naive CD8+ T cells expressing CXCR3 (TNR3+). The chain links TRBV7-8 to TRBJ2-7. The CDR3 is CASSPITAYEQYF. Based on the CDR3 plus reference TRBV7-8 and TRBJ2-7, the full variable domain is GAGVSQSPRYKVAKRGQDVALRCDPISGHVSLFWYQQALGQGPEFLTYFQNEAQLDKSGLPSDRFFAERPEGSVSTLKIQRTQQEDSAVYLCASSPITAYEQYFGPGTRLTVT.